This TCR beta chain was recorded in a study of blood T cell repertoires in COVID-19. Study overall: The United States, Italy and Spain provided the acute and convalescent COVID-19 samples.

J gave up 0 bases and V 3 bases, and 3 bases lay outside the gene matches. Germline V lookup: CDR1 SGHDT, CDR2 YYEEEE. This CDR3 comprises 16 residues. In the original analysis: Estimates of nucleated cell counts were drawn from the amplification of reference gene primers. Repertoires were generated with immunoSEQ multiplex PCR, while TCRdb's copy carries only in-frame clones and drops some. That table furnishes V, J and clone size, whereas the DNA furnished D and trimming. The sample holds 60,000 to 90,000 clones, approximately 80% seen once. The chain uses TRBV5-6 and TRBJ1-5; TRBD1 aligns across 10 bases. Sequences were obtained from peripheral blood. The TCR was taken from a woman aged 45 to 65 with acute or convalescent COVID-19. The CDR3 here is CASSSGTGVSNQPQHF. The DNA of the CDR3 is TGTGCCAGCAGCTCCGGGACAGGGGTTAGCAATCAGCCCCAGCATTTT.